These 20 T cell receptor beta chains were sequenced from one sample in a study of shared clonotypes between healthy human individuals. Assay used: immunoSEQ multiplex PCR; TCRdb lists only in-frame clones, some missing. The sample contains some 2,500,000 clones, over 85% of which appear only once. The sample taken for sequencing was naive CD4+ T cells from PBMCs. The subset is: CD45RA+ positively selected. Source of these receptors: a man between 18 and 29 years old in good health. Some clones in this sample may be carry-over from other donors' samples.

The CDR3 reads CAISGSGTYNEQFF. CDR3 DNA sequence: TGTGCCATCAGTGGCAGCGGGACCTACAATGAGCAGTTCTTC. V is TRBV10-3 and J is TRBJ2-1; TRBD2 agrees at 7 bases. J gave up 2 bases and V 4 bases, and 2 bases lay outside the gene matches. CDR3 length equals 14 residues. Germline values: CDR1 ENHRY, CDR2 SYGVKD.

The chain combines TRBV5-1 with TRBJ2-3; TRBD2 agrees at 12 bases. The CDR3 length is 15 residues. V gave up 4 bases and J gave up 6 bases; unmatched junction bases: 6. Germline values: CDR1 SGHRS, CDR2 YFSETQ. The CDR3 loop reads CASSPGTSGWDTQYF. The CDR3 DNA is TGCGCCAGCAGCCCCGGGACTAGCGGGTGGGATACGCAGTATTTT.

The V call is TRBV29-1, the J call TRBJ2-1, with 7 bases aligning to TRBD2. The CDR3 extends over 14 amino acids. V was clipped by 6 bases and J by 7 bases; unmatched bases: 12. Germline lookup yields CDR1 SQVTM and CDR2 ANQGSEA. DNA for the CDR3: TGCAGCGTCCCCGGTTGGGGGGGTGGGAATGAGCAGTTCTTC. Translation: CSVPGWGGGNEQFF.

Notes on this clone: Other DNA sequences in this sample translate to the same CDR3. The chain recombines TRBV5-1 with TRBJ2-7, with unresolved D. The CDR3 consists of 11 residues. CDR1 is SGHRS, CDR2 YFSETQ, per germline. V lost 3 bases and J lost 4, with 5 bases in between. The CDR3 DNA reads as TGCGCCAGCAGCTCGGAATACGAGCAGTACTTC. Encoded protein: CASSSEYEQYF.

CDR3 coding DNA: TGTGCCAGCAGCTTAGCCCCAGGACGCAATCAGCCCCAGCATTTT. Translated, it gives CASSLAPGRNQPQHF. The chain couples TRBV7-8 to TRBJ1-5; D is undetermined. The ends were cut back, 0 bases at V and 2 bases at J, with 8 bases in the middle. The CDR3 extends over 15 amino acids. Germline CDR1 is SGHVS and CDR2 is FQNEAQ.

V usage is TRBV19 and J usage is TRBJ2-7; 14 positions match TRBD2. The V segment lost 10 bases and the J segment 2 bases; nucleotides outside the gene matches: 7. This CDR3 is built from 15 residues. Germline CDR1 reads LNHDA; CDR2 reads SQIVND (reference sequence). The CDR3 nucleotides are TGTGCCACGGGACTAGCGGGAGTTGTCCCCTACGAGCAGTACTTC. Its protein is CATGLAGVVPYEQYF. Complete variable domain (other parts from reference TRBV19 and TRBJ2-7): DGGITQSPKYLFRKEGQNVTLSCEQNLNHDAMYWYRQDPGQGLRLIYYSQIVNDFQKGDIAEGYSVSREKKESFPLTVTSAQKNPTAFYLCATGLAGVVPYEQYFGPGTRLTVT.

This clone showed up just a few times. The gene calls are TRBV18 and TRBJ2-6, with 7 bases aligning to TRBD1. Per the germline V gene, CDR1 is KGHSH and CDR2 is LQKENI. The CDR3 consists of 16 residues. V shed 4 bases, J shed 2 bases, and the junction held 5 bases outside the gene matches. CDR3 in DNA: TGTGCCAGCTCACATGCGACAGGGACTGGGGCCAACGTCCTGACTTTC. Encoded protein: CASSHATGTGANVLTF.

The chain recombines TRBV7-9 with TRBJ2-7; 8 nucleotides align to TRBD2. Trimming removed 1 base from V and 6 bases from J; junction bases left unmatched: 5. The CDR3 is made up of 14 amino acids. Germline loops: CDR1 SEHNR, CDR2 FQNEAQ (reference sequence). The CDR3 bases are TGTGCCAGCAGCTTAGATGCGGGAGGAGGCGAGCAGTACTTC. Protein product: CASSLDAGGGEQYF.

About this clone itself: This sample also contains other DNA sequences that code for the same CDR3. CDR3 sequence reads: CASSVGLAGGTDTQYF. CDR3 coding DNA: TGTGCCAGCAGCGTGGGACTAGCGGGAGGTACAGATACGCAGTATTTT. The gene calls are TRBV9 and TRBJ2-3; 15 nucleotides match TRBD2. There are 16 residues in the CDR3. CDR1 and CDR2 from the germline V gene are SGDLS and YYNGEE. The V and J ends lost 2 bases and 3 bases, in that order; junction bases with no gene match: 1.

The rearrangement uses TRBV25-1 and TRBJ2-1; D remains unclear. This CDR3 comprises 15 residues. From germline, CDR1 is MGHDK and CDR2 SYGVNS. Trimming cost V 2 bases and J 0 bases, with 8 bases left between them. The DNA for the CDR3 is TGTGCCAGCAGTGAAGTGGATACCTCCTACAATGAGCAGTTCTTC. This encodes CASSEVDTSYNEQFF.

The chain has TRBV5-1 and TRBJ1-1; D unresolved. The V gene lost 4 bases and the J gene lost 5 bases, with 12 bases spanning the gap. The CDR3 covers 13 residues. Germline CDR1 is SGHRS and CDR2 is YFSETQ. This chain's CDR3 is CASSGSPGTEAFF. CDR3 DNA sequence: TGCGCCAGCAGCGGATCCCCGGGGACTGAAGCTTTCTTT.

CDR3 DNA sequence: TGTGCCAGCAGCACCAGTCCCTACGAGCAGTACTTC. Its protein is CASSTSPYEQYF. The chain combines TRBV5-4 with TRBJ2-7, with D unresolved. V was cut by 4 bases and J by 2 bases, with 7 bases left in between. The CDR3 extends over 12 amino acids. Germline loops: CDR1 SGHNT, CDR2 YYREEE (reference sequence).

The CDR3, as DNA: TGTGCCAGCAGTTTATTTACAGGAATCCGCACCGGGGAGCTGTTTTTT. This gives the protein CASSLFTGIRTGELFF. The chain joins TRBV28 to TRBJ2-2, with D perhaps TRBD1 (5 bases). The CDR3 loop spans 16 amino acids. CDR1 MDHEN and CDR2 SYDVKM come from the germline V gene. V was cut by 1 base and J by 4 bases, with 13 bases left in between.

V usage is TRBV7-2 and J usage is TRBJ1-1; 9 bases agree with TRBD1. V trimming: 6 bases; J trimming: 1 base; junction bases outside the gene matches: 9. Germline V gene lookup returns CDR1 SGHTA and CDR2 FQGNSA. The CDR3 has 16 amino acids. The CDR3 reads CASRPSDRGSNTEAFF. CDR3 DNA: TGTGCCAGCAGACCCTCAGACAGGGGGTCGAACACTGAAGCTTTCTTT.

This chain connects TRBV6-5 to TRBJ2-2, with a weak D call TRBD2 (6 bases). This CDR3 is built from 15 residues. Germline CDR1 is MNHEY and CDR2 is SVGAGI. Trimming stripped 6 bases from V and 7 bases from J, with 18 bases between. The CDR3 DNA reads as TGTGCCAGCAGACCCGAGGGGAGGCCGAGCGGGGAGCTGTTTTTT. It codes for CASRPEGRPSGELFF.

A few counts support this clone. The rearrangement uses TRBV28 and TRBJ1-5; 7 nucleotides line up with TRBD1. There are 15 residues in the CDR3. After removal of 11 bases from V and 2 bases from J, the junction contained 12 bases not matched to a gene. CDR1 MDHEN and CDR2 SYDVKM come from the germline V gene. The CDR3 region has the DNA TGTGCCGTTGCGGCGCAGGGGGGTGGCAATCAGCCCCAGCATTTT. This encodes CAVAAQGGGNQPQHF. The full variable domain, its missing parts supplied by reference TRBV28 and TRBJ1-5, is DVKVTQSSRYLVKRTGEKVFLECVQDMDHENMFWYRQDPGLGLRLIYFSYDVKMKEKGDIPEGYSVSREKKERFSLILESASTNQTSMYLCAVAAQGGGNQPQHFGDGTRLSIL.

V is TRBV29-1 and J is TRBJ2-6, with a weak D call TRBD1 (7 bases). Germline CDR1 SQVTM, CDR2 ANQGSEA. This CDR3 contains 16 residues. Trimming removed 1 base at V and 0 bases at J, with 10 bases between. CDR3 nucleotide sequence: TGCAGCGTTGAAGCGCGGGACAGCTCTGGGGCCAACGTCCTGACTTTC. This codes for CSVEARDSSGANVLTF.

This chain connects TRBV10-3 to TRBJ1-5, with 7 bases matching TRBD1. Germline-derived CDR1 and CDR2 are ENHRY and SYGVKD. The CDR3 loop spans 16 amino acids. V lost 5 bases, J lost 3 bases, and 10 bases stayed unmatched. CDR3 loop: CAISRGGGQTNQPQHF. The DNA for the CDR3 is TGTGCCATCAGTAGGGGAGGGGGACAGACCAATCAGCCCCAGCATTTT.

The rearrangement links TRBV9 to TRBJ1-4; maybe TRBD1 (5 bases). This CDR3 is 15 amino acids long. CDR1 SGDLS and CDR2 YYNGEE come from the germline V gene. Deletions cut 2 bases from V and 8 bases from J, with 16 bases between. The CDR3 region is CASSVDQGAGEKLFF. CDR3 DNA sequence: TGTGCCAGCAGCGTCGATCAGGGAGCTGGAGAAAAACTGTTTTTT.

The gene calls are TRBV18 and TRBJ1-3; 7 bases line up with TRBD1. The CDR3 spans 15 residues. V was pared by 3 bases and J by 2 bases, with 4 bases of the junction left unmatched. CDR1 and CDR2 (germline): KGHSH, LQKENI. As DNA, the CDR3 is TGTGCCAGCTCACCGTGGACAGGAGCTGGAAACACCATATATTTT. This sequence encodes CASSPWTGAGNTIYF.